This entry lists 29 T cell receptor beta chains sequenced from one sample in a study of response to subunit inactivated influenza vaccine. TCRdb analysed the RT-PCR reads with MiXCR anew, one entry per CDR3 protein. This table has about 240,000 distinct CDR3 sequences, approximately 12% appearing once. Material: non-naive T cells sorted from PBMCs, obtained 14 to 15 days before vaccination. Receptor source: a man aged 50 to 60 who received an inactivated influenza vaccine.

The CDR3 coding sequence is TGCGCCAGCAGGGACTCGGCTAGCACAGATACGCAGTATTTT. Its protein product is CASRDSASTDTQYF. The chain employs TRBV5-1 and TRBJ2-3; D possibly corresponds to TRBD2 (5 bases). This CDR3 is 14 amino acids long. V lost 5 bases, J lost 0 bases, and 10 bases lay in between. Germline lookup yields CDR1 SGHRS and CDR2 YFSETQ.

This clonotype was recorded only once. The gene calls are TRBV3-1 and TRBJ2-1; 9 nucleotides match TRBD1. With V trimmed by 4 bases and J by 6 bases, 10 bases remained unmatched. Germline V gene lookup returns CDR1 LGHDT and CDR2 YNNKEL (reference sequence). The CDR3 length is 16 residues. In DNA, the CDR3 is TGTGCCAGCAGCCTCAGACAGGGGGGACTGTGCAATGAGCAGTTCTTC. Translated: CASSLRQGGLCNEQFF.

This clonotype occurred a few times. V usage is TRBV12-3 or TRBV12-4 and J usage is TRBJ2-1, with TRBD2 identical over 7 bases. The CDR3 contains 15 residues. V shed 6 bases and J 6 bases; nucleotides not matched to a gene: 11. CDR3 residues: CASRWGGGPPNEQFF. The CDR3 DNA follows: TGTGCCAGCAGGTGGGGGGGAGGACCCCCCAATGAGCAGTTCTTC.

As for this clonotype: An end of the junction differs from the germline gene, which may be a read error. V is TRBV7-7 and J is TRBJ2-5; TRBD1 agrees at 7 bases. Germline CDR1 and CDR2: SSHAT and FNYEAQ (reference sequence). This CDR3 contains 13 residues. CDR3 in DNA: TGTGCTAGCAGCAAAGGGACAGCAGAGACCCAGTACTTC. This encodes CASSKGTAETQYF.

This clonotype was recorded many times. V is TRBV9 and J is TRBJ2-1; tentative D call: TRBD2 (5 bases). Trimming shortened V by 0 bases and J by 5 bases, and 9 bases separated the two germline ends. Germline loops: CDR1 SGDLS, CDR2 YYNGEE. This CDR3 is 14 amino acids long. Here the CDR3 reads CASSVGGNDNEQFF. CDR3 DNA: TGTGCCAGCAGCGTAGGAGGGAACGACAATGAGCAGTTCTTC.

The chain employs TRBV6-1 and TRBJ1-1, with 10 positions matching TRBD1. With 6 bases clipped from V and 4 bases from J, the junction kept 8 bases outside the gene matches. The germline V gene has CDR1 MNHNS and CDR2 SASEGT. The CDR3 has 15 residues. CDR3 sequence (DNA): TGTGCCAGCAGACGGGGACAGGGGCTCGGCACTGAAGCTTTCTTT. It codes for CASRRGQGLGTEAFF.

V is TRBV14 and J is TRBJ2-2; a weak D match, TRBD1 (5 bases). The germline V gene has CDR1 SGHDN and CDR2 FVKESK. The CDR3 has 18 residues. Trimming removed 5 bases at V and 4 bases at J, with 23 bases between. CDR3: CASSLGGRQFLGTGELFF. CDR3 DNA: TGTGCCAGCAGCTTGGGCGGAAGACAGTTCCTTGGCACCGGGGAGCTGTTTTTT. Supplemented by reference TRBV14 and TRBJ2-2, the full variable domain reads EAGVTQFPSHSVIEKGQTVTLRCDPISGHDNLYWYRRVMGKEIKFLLHFVKESKQDESGMPNNRFLAERTGGTYSTLKVQPAELEDSGVYFCASSLGGRQFLGTGELFFGEGSRLTVL.

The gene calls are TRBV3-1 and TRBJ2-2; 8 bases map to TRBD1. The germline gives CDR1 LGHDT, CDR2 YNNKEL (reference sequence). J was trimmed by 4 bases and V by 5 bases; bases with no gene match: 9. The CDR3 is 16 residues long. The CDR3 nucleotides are TGTGCCAGCAGCAATACAGGGGGGCTGGGCACCGGGGAGCTGTTTTTT. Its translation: CASSNTGGLGTGELFF.

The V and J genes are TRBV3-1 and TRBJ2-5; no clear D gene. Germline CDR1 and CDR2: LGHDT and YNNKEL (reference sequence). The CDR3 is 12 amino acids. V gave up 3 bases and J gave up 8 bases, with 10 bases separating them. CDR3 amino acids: CASSQAFVTQYF. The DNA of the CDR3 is TGTGCCAGCAGCCAGGCCTTTGTTACCCAGTACTTC.

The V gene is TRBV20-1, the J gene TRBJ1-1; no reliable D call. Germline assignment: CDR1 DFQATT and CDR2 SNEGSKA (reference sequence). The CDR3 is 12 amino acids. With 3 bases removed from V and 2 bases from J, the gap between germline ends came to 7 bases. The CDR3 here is CSARNPNTEAFF. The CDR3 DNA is TGCAGTGCTAGGAATCCAAACACTGAAGCTTTCTTT.

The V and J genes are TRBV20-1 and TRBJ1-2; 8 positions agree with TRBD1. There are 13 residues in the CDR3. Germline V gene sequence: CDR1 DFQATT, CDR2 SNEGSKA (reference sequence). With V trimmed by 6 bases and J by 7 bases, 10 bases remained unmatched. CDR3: CSATTTGGGGYTF. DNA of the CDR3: TGCAGTGCCACAACAACAGGGGGAGGTGGCTACACCTTC.

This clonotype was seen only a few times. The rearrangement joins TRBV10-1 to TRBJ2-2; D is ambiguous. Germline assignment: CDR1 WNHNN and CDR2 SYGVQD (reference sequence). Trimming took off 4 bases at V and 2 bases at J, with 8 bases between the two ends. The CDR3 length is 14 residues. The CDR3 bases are TGCGCCAGCAGTGTCGGGTTCAACACCGGGGAGCTGTTTTTT. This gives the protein CASSVGFNTGELFF.

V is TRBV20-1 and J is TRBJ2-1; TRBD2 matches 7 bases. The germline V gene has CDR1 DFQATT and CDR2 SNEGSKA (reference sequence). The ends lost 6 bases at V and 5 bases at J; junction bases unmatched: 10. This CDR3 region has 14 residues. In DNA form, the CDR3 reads TGCAGTGCCCCCACCCAGCGGGGCAACAATGAGCAGTTCTTC. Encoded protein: CSAPTQRGNNEQFF.

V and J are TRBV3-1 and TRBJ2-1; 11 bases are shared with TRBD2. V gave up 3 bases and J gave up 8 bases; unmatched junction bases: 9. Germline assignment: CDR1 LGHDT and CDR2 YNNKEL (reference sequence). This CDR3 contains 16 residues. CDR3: CASSQYIAGGFDEQFF. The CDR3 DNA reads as TGTGCCAGCAGCCAGTATATAGCGGGGGGGTTCGATGAGCAGTTCTTC.

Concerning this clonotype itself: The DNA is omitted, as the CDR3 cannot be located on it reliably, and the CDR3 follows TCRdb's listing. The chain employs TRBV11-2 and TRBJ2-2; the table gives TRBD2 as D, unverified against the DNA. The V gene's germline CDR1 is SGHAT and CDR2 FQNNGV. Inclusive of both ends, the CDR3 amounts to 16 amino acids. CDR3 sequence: CASRRAGAHTGELFFF.

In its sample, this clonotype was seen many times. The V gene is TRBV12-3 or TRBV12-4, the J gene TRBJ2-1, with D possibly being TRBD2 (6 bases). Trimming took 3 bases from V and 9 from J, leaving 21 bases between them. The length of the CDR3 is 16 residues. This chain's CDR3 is CASSFSSSAGATEQFF. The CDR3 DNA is TGTGCCAGCAGTTTCTCCTCTAGCGCCGGGGCAACTGAGCAGTTCTTC.

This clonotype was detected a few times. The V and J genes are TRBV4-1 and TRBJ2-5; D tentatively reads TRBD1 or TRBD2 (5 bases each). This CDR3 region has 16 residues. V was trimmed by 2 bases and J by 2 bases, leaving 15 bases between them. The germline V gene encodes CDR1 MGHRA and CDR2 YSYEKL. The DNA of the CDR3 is TGCGCCAGCAGCCAACGCCCGAGCGGACAACAAGAGACCCAGTACTTC. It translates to CASSQRPSGQQETQYF.

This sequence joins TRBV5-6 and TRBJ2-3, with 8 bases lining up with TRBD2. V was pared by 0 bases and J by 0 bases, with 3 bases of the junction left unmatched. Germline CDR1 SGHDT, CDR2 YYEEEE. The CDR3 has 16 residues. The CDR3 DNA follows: TGTGCCAGCAGCTTGGGGACTAGCCCTAGCACAGATACGCAGTATTTT. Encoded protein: CASSLGTSPSTDTQYF.

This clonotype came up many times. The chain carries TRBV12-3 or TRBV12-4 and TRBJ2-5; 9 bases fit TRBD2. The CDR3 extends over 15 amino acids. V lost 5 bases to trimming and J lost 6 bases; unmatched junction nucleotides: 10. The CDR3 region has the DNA TGTGCCAGCAGTGCGCGGGGGGGCCTTCGTCAGACCCAGTACTTC. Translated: CASSARGGLRQTQYF.

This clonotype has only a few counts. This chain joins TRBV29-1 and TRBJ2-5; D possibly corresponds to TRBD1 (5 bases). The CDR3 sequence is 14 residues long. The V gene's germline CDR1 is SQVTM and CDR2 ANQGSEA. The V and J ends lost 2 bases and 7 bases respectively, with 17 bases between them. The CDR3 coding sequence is TGCAGCGTTGAAAAGGTCGGCAGGGATGGGACCCAGTACTTC. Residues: CSVEKVGRDGTQYF.

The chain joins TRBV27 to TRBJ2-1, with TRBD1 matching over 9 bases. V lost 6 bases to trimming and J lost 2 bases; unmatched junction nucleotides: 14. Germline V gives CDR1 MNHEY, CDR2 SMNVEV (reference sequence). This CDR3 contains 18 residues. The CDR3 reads CASSLGQGFFLAYNEQFF. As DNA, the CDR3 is TGTGCCAGCAGCCTGGGACAGGGTTTTTTCCTTGCCTACAATGAGCAGTTCTTC.

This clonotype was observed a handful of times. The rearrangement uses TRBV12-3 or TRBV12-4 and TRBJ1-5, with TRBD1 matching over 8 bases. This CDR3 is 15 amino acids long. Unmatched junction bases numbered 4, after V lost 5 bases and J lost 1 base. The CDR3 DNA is TGTGCCAGCAGTGACACAGGGGGAAGCAATCAGCCCCAGCATTTT. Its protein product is CASSDTGGSNQPQHF.

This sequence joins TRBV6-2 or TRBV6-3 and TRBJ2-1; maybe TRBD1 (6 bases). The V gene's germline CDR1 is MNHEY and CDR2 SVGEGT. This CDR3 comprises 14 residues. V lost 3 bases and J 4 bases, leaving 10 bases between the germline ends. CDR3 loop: CASSYGQRYNEQFF. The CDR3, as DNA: TGTGCCAGCAGTTATGGACAGCGATACAATGAGCAGTTCTTC.

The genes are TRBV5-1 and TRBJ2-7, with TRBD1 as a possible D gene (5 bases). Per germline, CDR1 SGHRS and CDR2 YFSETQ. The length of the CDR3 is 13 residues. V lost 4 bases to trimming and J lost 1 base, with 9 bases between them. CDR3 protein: CASSPDMSYEQYF. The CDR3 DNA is TGCGCCAGCAGCCCGGACATGTCCTACGAGCAGTACTTC.

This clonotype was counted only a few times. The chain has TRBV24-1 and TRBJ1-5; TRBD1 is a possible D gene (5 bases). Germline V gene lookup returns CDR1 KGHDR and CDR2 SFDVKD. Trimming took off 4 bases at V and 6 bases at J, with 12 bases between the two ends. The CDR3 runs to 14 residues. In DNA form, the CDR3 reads TGTGCCACCAGTGACCCAGGGATGCCTCAGCCCCAGCATTTT. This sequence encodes CATSDPGMPQPQHF.

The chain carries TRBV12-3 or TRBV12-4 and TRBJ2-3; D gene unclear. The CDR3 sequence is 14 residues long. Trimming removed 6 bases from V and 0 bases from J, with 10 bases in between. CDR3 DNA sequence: TGTGCCAGCAGCTCCCACGGTAGCACAGATACGCAGTATTTT. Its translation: CASSSHGSTDTQYF.

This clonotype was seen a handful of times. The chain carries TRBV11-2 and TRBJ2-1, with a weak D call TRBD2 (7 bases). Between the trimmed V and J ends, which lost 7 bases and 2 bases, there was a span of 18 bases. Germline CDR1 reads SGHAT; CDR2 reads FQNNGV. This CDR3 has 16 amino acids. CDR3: CASTPGGGGPYNEQFF. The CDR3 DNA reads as TGTGCCAGCACCCCCGGGGGCGGGGGCCCCTACAATGAGCAGTTCTTC.

The CDR3 coding sequence is TGCAGTGCTTTCGCTCGGGATGGCTACACCTTC. It yields the protein CSAFARDGYTF. The J gene is TRBJ1-2, the V gene TRBV20-1; D unclear. Trimming removed 5 bases at V and 6 bases at J, with 10 bases between. Per the germline V gene, CDR1 is DFQATT and CDR2 is SNEGSKA (reference sequence). The CDR3 sequence is 11 residues long.

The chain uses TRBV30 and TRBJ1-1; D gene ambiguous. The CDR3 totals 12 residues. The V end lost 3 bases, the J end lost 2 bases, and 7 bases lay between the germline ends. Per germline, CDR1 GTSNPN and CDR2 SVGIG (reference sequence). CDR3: CAWRHLNTEAFF. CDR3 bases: TGTGCCTGGAGGCACCTAAACACTGAAGCTTTCTTT. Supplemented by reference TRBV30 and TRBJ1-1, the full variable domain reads SQTIHQWPATLVQPVGSPLSLECTVEGTSNPNLYWYRQAAGRGLQLLFYSVGIGQISSEVPQNLSASRPQDRQFILSSKKLLLSDSGFYLCAWRHLNTEAFFGQGTRLTVV.